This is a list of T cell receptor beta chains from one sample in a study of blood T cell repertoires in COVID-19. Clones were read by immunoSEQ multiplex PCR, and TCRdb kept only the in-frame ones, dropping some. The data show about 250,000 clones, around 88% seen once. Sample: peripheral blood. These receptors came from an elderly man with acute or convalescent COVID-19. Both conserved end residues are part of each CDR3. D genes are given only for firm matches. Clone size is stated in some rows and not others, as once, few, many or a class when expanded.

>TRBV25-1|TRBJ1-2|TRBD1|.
TGTGCCAGCAGTGAAAGGGGACAGGGCTATAGCTACACCTTC
CASSERGQGYSYTF
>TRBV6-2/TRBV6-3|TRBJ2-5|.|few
TGTGCCAGCAGTTCAGAGCGACTTAAGCAAGAGACCCAGTACTTC
CASSSERLKQETQYF
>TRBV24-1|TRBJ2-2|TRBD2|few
TGTGCCACCAGTGATAGCGGGGTTCCCACCGGGGAGCTGTTTTTT
CATSDSGVPTGELFF
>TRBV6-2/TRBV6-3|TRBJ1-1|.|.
TGTGCCAGCAGTTCCTCGCAGGGCTTGAGTACTGAAGCTTTCTTT
CASSSSQGLSTEAFF
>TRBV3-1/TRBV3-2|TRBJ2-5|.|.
TGTGCCAGCCGGGGGTTCCAAGAGACCCAGTACTTC
CASRGFQETQYF
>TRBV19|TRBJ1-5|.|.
TGTGCCACCCGACAGGTCCGAAGCGGCAATCAGCCCCAGCATTTT
CATRQVRSGNQPQHF
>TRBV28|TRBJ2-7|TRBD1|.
TGTGCCAGCAGGATCTACCGTCAGGGGGCGAGACACGAGCAGTACTTC
CASRIYRQGARHEQYF
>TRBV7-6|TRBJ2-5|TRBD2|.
TGTGCCAGCAGCTCGGTTAGCGGGGGGGCCTCGGAGACCCAGTACTTC
CASSSVSGGASETQYF
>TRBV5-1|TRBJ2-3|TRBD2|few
TGCGCCAGCAGCTTGAACCCTAGCGGCATGAGCACAGATACGCAGTATTTT
CASSLNPSGMSTDTQYF
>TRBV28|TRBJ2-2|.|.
TGTGCCAGCCTCCGTCGAGCCGGGGAGCTGTTTTTT
CASLRRAGELFF
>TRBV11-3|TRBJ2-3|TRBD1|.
TGTGCCAGCCCCCAACAGGGGGGATCAACAGATACGCAGTATTTT
CASPQQGGSTDTQYF
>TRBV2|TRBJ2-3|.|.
TGTGCCAGCAGTGGAAGATTCAGGACAGATACGCAGTATTTT
CASSGRFRTDTQYF
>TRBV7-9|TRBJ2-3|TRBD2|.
TGTGCCAGCAGCTTCGGGGGGGCAGATACGCAGTATTTT
CASSFGGADTQYF
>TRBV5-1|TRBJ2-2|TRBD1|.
TGCGCCAGCAGCTTGGCCCGACAGGGGGGAGAGCTGTTTTTT
CASSLARQGGELFF
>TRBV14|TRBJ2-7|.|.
TGTGCCAGCAGCCAAGCTCGGTACGAGCAGTACTTC
CASSQARYEQYF